Below, one TCR beta chain is given with its context. Its antigen is undetermined. The data derive from a study of cytomegalovirus exposure and HLA in healthy donors. Overall study results and limits: The majority of TCR sequences were rare, yet some public TCRs appeared in many donors. In vitro data verified a few CMV-associated chains as specific for CMV antigens.

Method: immunoSEQ multiplex PCR; TCRdb's copy keeps in-frame clones and lacks some. The sample contains 120,000 to 150,000 clones, around 90% of which appear only once. V lost 5 bases and J 1 base, leaving 9 bases between the germline ends. The CDR3 length is 13 residues. The germline V gene encodes CDR1 SNHLY and CDR2 FYNNEI. Donors came from a validation cohort of over a hundred subjects, distinct from the first 666-subject cohort. The sample taken for sequencing was PBMCs. The sequence was collected from a woman younger than 35 in good health and CMV-seropositive. This chain links TRBV2 with TRBJ2-7; tentatively, D is TRBD2 (5 bases). In nucleotides, the CDR3 is TGTGCCAGCAGTCCCAGCGGTTCCTACGAGCAGTACTTC. Translated: CASSPSGSYEQYF.